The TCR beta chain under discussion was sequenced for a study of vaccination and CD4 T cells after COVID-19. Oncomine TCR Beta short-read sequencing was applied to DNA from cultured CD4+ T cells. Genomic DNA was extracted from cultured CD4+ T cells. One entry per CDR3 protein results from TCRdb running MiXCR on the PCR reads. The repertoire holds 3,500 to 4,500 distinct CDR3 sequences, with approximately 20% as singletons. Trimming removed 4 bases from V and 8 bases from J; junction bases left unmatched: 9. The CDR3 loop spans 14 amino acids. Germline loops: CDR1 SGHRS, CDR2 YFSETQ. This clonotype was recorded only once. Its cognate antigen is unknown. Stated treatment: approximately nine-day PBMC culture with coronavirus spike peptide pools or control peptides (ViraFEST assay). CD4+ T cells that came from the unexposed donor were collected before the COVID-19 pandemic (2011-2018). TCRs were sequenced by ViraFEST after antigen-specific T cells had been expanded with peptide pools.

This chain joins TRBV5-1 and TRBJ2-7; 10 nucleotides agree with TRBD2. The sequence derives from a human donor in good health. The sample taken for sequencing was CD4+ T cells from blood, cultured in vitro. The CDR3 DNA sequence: TGCGCCAGCAGCCTTGCCGGGACTAGCGATCAGCAGTACTTC. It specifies CASSLAGTSDQQYF.